This T cell receptor (beta chain) was sequenced during a study of T cells in Graves' hyperthyroidism and ophthalmopathy. Amplification targeted TCR beta CDR3 regions from RNA transcripts. TCR CDR3 regions were first amplified by RT-PCR with HTBI primers. TCRdb re-analysed the multiplex PCR reads in MiXCR, keeping a single row per CDR3 protein. The table has tens of thousands of distinct CDR3 sequences, about half seen once. CDR3 length equals 16 residues. The V gene end was trimmed by 5 bases and the J gene end by 3 bases; junction bases not matched to a gene: 9. Per the germline V gene, CDR1 is SGHRS and CDR2 is YFSETQ. In this sample, this clonotype turned up a few times.

Input material: peripheral blood or thyroid tissue (not recorded which). V and J are TRBV5-1 and TRBJ2-5, with 11 bases matching TRBD1. The sequence came from a woman aged 50 to 60 with Graves' hyperthyroidism. The DNA of the CDR3 is TGCGCCAGCAGGGAGCCGGGACAGGGGGGAAAAGAGACCCAGTACTTC. It translates to CASREPGQGGKETQYF. The entire variable domain, with the rest obtained from reference TRBV5-1 and TRBJ2-5, is as follows: KAGVTQTPRYLIKTRGQQVTLSCSPISGHRSVSWYQQTPGQGLQFLFEYFSETQRNKGNFPGRFSGRQFSNSRSEMNVSTLELGDSALYLCASREPGQGGKETQYFGPGTRLLVL.